Below, 21 T cell receptor beta chains from the same sample are listed, as sequenced in a study of blood T cell repertoires in COVID-19. Only in-frame clones appear in the TCRdb table, and some are missing; sequencing was by immunoSEQ multiplex PCR. The sample records about 230,000 clones, 89% being singletons. The sample consisted of PBMCs or T cells enriched from blood (not recorded which). All receptors derive from a woman aged 25 to 39 with acute COVID-19.

This chain uses TRBV24-1 with TRBJ1-5; D is unclear. This CDR3 is 12 amino acids long. V gave up 4 bases and J gave up 5 bases, with 5 bases separating them. Germline values: CDR1 KGHDR, CDR2 SFDVKD. CDR3 bases: TGTGCCACCAGTGACCAGGATCAGCCCCAGCATTTT. Protein sequence: CATSDQDQPQHF.

The genes are TRBV20-1 and TRBJ2-3; D call uncertain. Germline lookup yields CDR1 DFQATT and CDR2 SNEGSKA (reference sequence). The CDR3 sequence is 12 residues long. The V end lost 3 bases, the J end lost 5 bases, and 9 bases lay between the germline ends. The chain's CDR3 is CSASLALDTQYF. CDR3 in DNA: TGCAGTGCTAGTCTCGCGCTAGATACGCAGTATTTT.

The chain employs TRBV6-5 and TRBJ2-5, with 7 bases aligning to TRBD2. V shed 7 bases and J 4 bases; nucleotides not matched to a gene: 9. CDR1 and CDR2 from the germline V gene are MNHEY and SVGAGI. The CDR3 sequence is 14 residues long. The CDR3 spells CASIHLGGSETQYF. The CDR3, as DNA: TGTGCCAGCATCCACCTGGGGGGGTCAGAGACCCAGTACTTC.

The V gene is TRBV18, the J gene TRBJ1-5; 7 positions match TRBD1. The CDR3 totals 18 residues. CDR1 is KGHSH and CDR2 is LQKENI in the germline V gene. V shed 6 bases, J shed 0 bases, and the junction held 14 bases outside the gene matches. CDR3 sequence (DNA): TGTGCCAGCTCCAACACGCCCCCGGGACAGAATAGCAATCAGCCCCAGCATTTT. It encodes CASSNTPPGQNSNQPQHF. The full variable domain, its missing parts supplied by reference TRBV18 and TRBJ1-5, is NAGVMQNPRHLVRRRGQEARLRCSPMKGHSHVYWYRQLPEEGLKFMVYLQKENIIDESGMPKERFSAEFPKEGPSILRIQQVVRGDSAAYFCASSNTPPGQNSNQPQHFGDGTRLSIL.

The chain links TRBV27 to TRBJ1-5; TRBD1 aligns across 8 bases. The CDR3 is 15 residues long. CDR1 is MNHEY, CDR2 SMNVEV, per germline (reference sequence). V was clipped by 3 bases and J by 6 bases; unmatched bases: 7. This CDR3 is CASSFSGQGGQPQHF. The CDR3 region has the DNA TGTGCCAGCAGTTTCTCCGGACAGGGTGGTCAGCCCCAGCATTTT.

This clone was found once. V and J are TRBV10-3 and TRBJ1-5; TRBD1 might be the D (5 bases). Deletions cut 5 bases from V and 0 bases from J, with 8 bases between. There are 14 residues in the CDR3. Looked up from germline, CDR1 is ENHRY and CDR2 is SYGVKD. CDR3 sequence (DNA): TGTGCCATCAGTTTCCAGGGTAGCAATCAGCCCCAGCATTTT. Its translation is CAISFQGSNQPQHF.

The rearrangement uses TRBV5-1 and TRBJ1-4; D possibly corresponds to TRBD1 (6 bases). V was clipped by 0 bases and J by 10 bases, with 13 bases between them. CDR3 length: 14 amino acids. Germline CDR1 is SGHRS and CDR2 is YFSETQ. The CDR3 DNA reads TGCGCCAGCAGCTTGGAGGGGGTCTTGGGAAAACTGTTTTTT. It encodes CASSLEGVLGKLFF.

The V call is TRBV21-1, the J call TRBJ1-2; the table gives TRBD1 as D, unverified against the DNA. TRBV21-1 is a known pseudogene. This CDR3 contains 14 residues. Here the CDR3 DNA reads TGTGCCAGCAGGGACAGGGATGTCCTCTATGGCTACACCTTC. Its translation: CASRDRDVLYGYTF.

With regard to this clone: At the DNA level, this CDR3 is encoded by other sequences in the same sample as well. This chain uses TRBV6-4 with TRBJ2-3; maybe TRBD2 (6 bases). Germline CDR1 is MRHNA and CDR2 is SNTAGT. There are 14 residues in the CDR3. Trimming removed 3 bases from V and 4 bases from J, with 11 bases in between. CDR3 in DNA: TGTGCCAGCAGTGAGTTGGGGGGAGCAGATACGCAGTATTTT. Translation: CASSELGGADTQYF.

As concerns this clone: The junction differs from germline at one of its ends, possibly a read error. The chain couples TRBV7-2 to TRBJ2-2; 12 bases match TRBD2. Per germline, CDR1 SGHTA and CDR2 FQGNSA. The CDR3 consists of 15 residues. Here the CDR3 reads CASSLAGGAIGELFF. The DNA for the CDR3 is TGTGCCAGCAGCCTAGCGGGGGGGGCAATCGGGGAGCTGTTTTTT.

This chain connects TRBV19 to TRBJ1-1; weak D call: TRBD1 (6 bases). CDR3 length: 13 amino acids. Germline lookup yields CDR1 LNHDA and CDR2 SQIVND (reference sequence). The V end lost 3 bases, the J end lost 1 base, and 6 bases lay between the germline ends. This CDR3 is CASSMTGNTEAFF. CDR3 bases: TGTGCCAGTAGTATGACAGGGAACACTGAAGCTTTCTTT.

J is TRBJ2-2 and V is TRBV6-1; D might be TRBD1 (6 bases). The CDR3 has 15 amino acids. V shed 3 bases and J shed 3 bases, with 11 bases lying between them. Looked up from germline, CDR1 is MNHNS and CDR2 is SASEGT. CDR3 DNA: TGTGCCAGCAGTGAGTCAGGGGTGCACACCGGGGAGCTGTTTTTT. This sequence encodes CASSESGVHTGELFF.

The chain links TRBV7-2 to TRBJ2-3, with 10 bases that match TRBD2. Germline CDR1 is SGHTA and CDR2 is FQGNSA. The CDR3 consists of 16 residues. Trimming at V came to 5 bases and at J to 2 bases, leaving 7 bases not matched to a gene. The CDR3 DNA follows: TGTGCCAGCAGCCCCCGGACTAGCGGTACCACAGATACGCAGTATTTT. It encodes CASSPRTSGTTDTQYF.

This clone was seen just once. The chain employs TRBV5-3 and TRBJ2-7; 11 bases fit TRBD2. TRBV5-3 is identified as an open reading frame with a role that is uncertain. Trimming cost V 4 bases and J 3 bases; bases outside gene matches: 6. This CDR3 is built from 15 residues. The CDR3 coding sequence is TGTGCCAGAAGCCTTAGGACTAGCGGGTTCTACGAGCAGTACTTC. Translating gives CARSLRTSGFYEQYF.

V usage is TRBV13 and J usage is TRBJ1-2; D is ambiguous. This CDR3 has 15 amino acids. Trimming took 2 bases from V and 2 from J, leaving 12 bases between them. Germline assignment: CDR1 PRHDT and CDR2 FYEKMQ (reference sequence). The CDR3 protein is CASSLKPGGNYGYTF. The DNA for the CDR3 is TGTGCCAGCAGCTTAAAACCAGGAGGAAACTATGGCTACACCTTC.

The chain has TRBV7-2 and TRBJ2-1; 9 nucleotides agree with TRBD2. The CDR3 is made up of 19 amino acids. Trimming took 5 bases from V and 2 from J; bases not matched to a gene: 16. CDR1 is SGHTA, CDR2 FQGNSA, per germline. For the CDR3, the DNA is TGTGCCAGCAGCCCCGGCCAGGGAGTAGCGGGGGCCCCCTACAATGAGCAGTTCTTC. Translating it yields CASSPGQGVAGAPYNEQFF.

The chain recombines TRBV4-1 with TRBJ2-2; 11 bases align to TRBD1. Germline V gene lookup returns CDR1 MGHRA and CDR2 YSYEKL. The CDR3 is 19 amino acids. Trimming took 3 bases from V and 4 from J; bases not matched to a gene: 13. CDR3 residues: CASSHPPFAGTGGTGELFF. For the CDR3, the DNA is TGCGCCAGCAGCCACCCCCCCTTTGCCGGGACAGGGGGCACCGGGGAGCTGTTTTTT.

The J gene is TRBJ2-2, the V gene TRBV5-4, with unresolved D. CDR1 SGHNT and CDR2 YYREEE come from the germline V gene (reference sequence). The CDR3 covers 13 residues. V lost 0 bases and J lost 9, with 9 bases in between. CDR3 nucleotide sequence: TGTGCCAGCAGCTTGGCCGCAGGCCGGGAGCTGTTTTTT. Translated: CASSLAAGRELFF.

This chain links TRBV5-1 with TRBJ1-3, with D unresolved. The germline gives CDR1 SGHRS, CDR2 YFSETQ. The CDR3 runs 14 residues. V shed 7 bases and J shed 2 bases, with 13 bases lying between them. The CDR3 coding sequence is TGCGCCAGCGGCGTGGGAACTCCTGGAAACACCATATATTTT. It yields the protein CASGVGTPGNTIYF.

The gene calls are TRBV9 and TRBJ1-1, with 9 bases identical to TRBD1. CDR1 SGDLS and CDR2 YYNGEE come from the germline V gene. V dropped 1 base and J dropped 5; count of bases not matched to a gene: 3. The CDR3 is made up of 14 amino acids. The CDR3 bases are TGTGCCAGCAGCGTACGGGACAGGGTGACTGAAGCTTTCTTT. It encodes CASSVRDRVTEAFF.

The chain is built from TRBV30 and TRBJ1-4; tentative D call: TRBD1 (5 bases). The CDR3 consists of 16 residues. Germline V gene sequence: CDR1 GTSNPN, CDR2 SVGIG (reference sequence). V lost 0 bases, J lost 8 bases, and 19 bases lay in between. The CDR3 nucleotides are TGTGCCTGGAGTGTAAAGGGCCTCGGGGGTTTGGAAAAACTGTTTTTT. This gives the protein CAWSVKGLGGLEKLFF.